Each of the 23 T cell receptor beta chains below was sequenced from the same sample in a study of T cell repertoires in cytomegalovirus infection. TCRdb reanalysed the reads using MiXCR and keeps one entry per CDR3 protein. The sample carries 740,000 or so distinct CDR3 sequences, 35% to 45% recorded once. The sample comprised PBMCs. The receptors were gathered from a human donor in good health (CMV status not recorded). Some clones in this sample may be carry-over from other donors' samples.

The rearrangement links TRBV7-2 to TRBJ1-5, with D unclear. The CDR3 has 13 residues. The ends were cut back, 1 base at V and 7 bases at J, with 8 bases in the middle. From germline, CDR1 is SGHTA and CDR2 FQGNSA. Here the CDR3 reads CASSLVSRQPQHF. In DNA form, the CDR3 reads TGTGCCAGCAGCTTAGTATCGCGGCAGCCCCAGCATTTT.

This clonotype was seen a few times. This sequence joins TRBV19 and TRBJ1-5, with 10 bases that match TRBD1. Germline CDR1 LNHDA, CDR2 SQIVND (reference sequence). This CDR3 region has 13 residues. Trimming took 8 bases from V and 7 from J; bases not matched to a gene: 5. The CDR3 loop is CASGGTGAQPQHF. DNA for the CDR3: TGTGCCAGTGGGGGGACAGGGGCACAGCCCCAGCATTTT.

The genes are TRBV10-2 and TRBJ2-7; D gene uncertain. The CDR3 is made up of 14 amino acids. V lost 8 bases and J 0 bases, leaving 14 bases between the germline ends. Germline values: CDR1 WSHSY, CDR2 SAAADI. The CDR3, as DNA: TGCGCCAGCGGAGCCGCCCTAGACTCCTACGAGCAGTACTTC. Translation gives CASGAALDSYEQYF.

Many counts were recorded for this clonotype. The genes are TRBV7-2 and TRBJ1-2; 12 bases are shared with TRBD1. V lost 6 bases and J lost 4; bases outside the gene matches: 9. The CDR3 contains 16 residues. In germline, CDR1 is SGHTA, CDR2 FQGNSA. CDR3 loop: CASRGTGGVESYGYTF. The CDR3 DNA sequence: TGTGCCAGCAGGGGGACAGGGGGCGTGGAGAGCTATGGCTACACCTTC.

This clonotype has more than one count but fewer than ten. The V gene is TRBV29-1, the J gene TRBJ2-7; D perhaps matches TRBD2 (5 bases). In germline, CDR1 is SQVTM, CDR2 ANQGSEA. The CDR3 runs to 12 residues. Trimming took 1 base from V and 3 from J, leaving 7 bases between them. The CDR3 region is CSVEGLYYEQYF. CDR3 coding DNA: TGCAGCGTTGAAGGACTATACTACGAGCAGTACTTC.

The rearrangement joins TRBV30 to TRBJ2-3; 13 nucleotides match TRBD2. V trimming: 7 bases; J trimming: 0 bases; junction bases outside the gene matches: 13. CDR1 and CDR2 from the germline V gene are GTSNPN and SVGIG (reference sequence). The CDR3 is 18 amino acids. CDR3: CASSPTSGGPYSTDTQYF. DNA for the CDR3: TGTGCCTCCTCCCCGACTAGCGGGGGGCCGTATAGCACAGATACGCAGTATTTT. The full variable domain, rest sourced from reference TRBV30 and TRBJ2-3, is SQTIHQWPATLVQPVGSPLSLECTVEGTSNPNLYWYRQAAGRGLQLLFYSVGIGQISSEVPQNLSASRPQDRQFILSSKKLLLSDSGFYLCASSPTSGGPYSTDTQYFGPGTRLTVL.

A word on this clonotype: Just one base apart from a much larger clone, this may be a read error. The chain recombines TRBV7-8 with TRBJ2-7; D might be TRBD1 (5 bases). The CDR3 is made up of 16 amino acids. Trimming pared 2 bases from V and 4 bases from J, leaving 18 bases between. The germline V gene encodes CDR1 SGHVS and CDR2 FQNEAQ. The CDR3 nucleotides are TGTGCCAGCAGCTTAAATCTTGCCAGGGCGCCTTACGAGCAGTACTTC. Translation gives CASSLNLARAPYEQYF.

This clonotype was counted a few times. The chain couples TRBV7-6 to TRBJ2-1; D may be TRBD2 (5 bases). V gave up 1 base and J gave up 15 bases, with 13 bases separating them. Germline V gives CDR1 SGHVS, CDR2 FNYEAQ. The CDR3 has 12 amino acids. CDR3 region: CASSLGEGFLFF. The CDR3 DNA reads as TGTGCCAGCAGCTTAGGAGAGGGTTTCTTGTTCTTC. Full variable domain (missing parts from reference TRBV7-6 and TRBJ2-1): GAGVSQSPRYKVTKRGQDVALRCDPISGHVSLYWYRQALGQGPEFLTYFNYEAQQDKSGLPNDRFSAERPEGSISTLTIQRTEQRDSAMYRCASSLGEGFLFFGPGTRLTVL.

V is TRBV4-1 and J is TRBJ2-4; 12 bases agree with TRBD2. Trimming removed 0 bases from V and 0 bases from J; junction bases left unmatched: 9. Looked up from germline, CDR1 is MGHRA and CDR2 is YSYEKL. The CDR3 totals 20 residues. The CDR3 DNA sequence: TGCGCCAGCAGCCAAGATTATCTAGCGGGGGGGAATCTAGCCAAAAACATTCAGTACTTC. Translating gives CASSQDYLAGGNLAKNIQYF.

V is TRBV28 and J is TRBJ2-5; 10 bases agree with TRBD1. From germline, CDR1 is MDHEN and CDR2 SYDVKM. The V and J ends lost 3 bases and 5 bases, in that order; junction bases with no gene match: 6. The CDR3 consists of 15 residues. This CDR3 is CASSFGTGDDETQYF. DNA for the CDR3: TGTGCCAGCAGTTTCGGGACAGGGGATGATGAGACCCAGTACTTC.

This clonotype was recorded many times. The rearrangement uses TRBV12-3 or TRBV12-4 and TRBJ1-2; TRBD1 might be the D (6 bases). The ends were cut back, 3 bases at V and 8 bases at J, with 10 bases in the middle. This CDR3 region has 12 residues. The DNA of the CDR3 is TGTGCCAGCAGTTTTACAGGGCAAGGCTACACCTTC. Its translation: CASSFTGQGYTF.

V gene TRBV11-2 combines with J gene TRBJ1-2, with D possibly being TRBD1 (5 bases). Trimming took 5 bases from V and 8 from J, leaving 18 bases between them. The CDR3 covers 14 residues. Germline V gives CDR1 SGHAT, CDR2 FQNNGV. The CDR3 DNA is TGTGCCAGCAGCCCAGGGTATCTTCGACAGGGCTACACCTTC. Protein sequence: CASSPGYLRQGYTF.

This clonotype was found a few times. V gene TRBV30 combines with J gene TRBJ2-1, with D possibly matching TRBD2 (5 bases). V was trimmed by 0 bases and J by 4 bases, leaving 7 bases between them. Germline V lookup: CDR1 GTSNPN, CDR2 SVGIG (reference sequence). This CDR3 region has 13 residues. DNA for the CDR3: TGTGCCTGGAGTGTACTAGGGTACAATGAGCAGTTCTTC. It yields the protein CAWSVLGYNEQFF.

This clonotype was observed a few times. The CDR3 protein is CASGSRWTEKHGYTF. The CDR3 DNA sequence: TGTGCTAGTGGATCCCGGTGGACAGAGAAGCATGGCTACACCTTC. The genes are TRBV12-5 and TRBJ1-2; D might be TRBD1 (6 bases). The V gene's germline CDR1 is LGHNT and CDR2 FRNRAP. V lost 6 bases and J lost 6, with 20 bases in between. The CDR3 runs 15 residues. The full variable domain, completed using reference TRBV12-5 and TRBJ1-2, is DARVTQTPRHKVTEMGQEVTMRCQPILGHNTVFWYRQTMMQGLELLAYFRNRAPLDDSGMPKDRFSAEMPDATLATLKIQPSEPRDSAVYFCASGSRWTEKHGYTFGSGTRLTVV.

The table lists this clonotype with many counts. V and J are TRBV7-2 and TRBJ1-4; tentative D call: TRBD1 (5 bases). CDR1 and CDR2 from the germline V gene are SGHTA and FQGNSA. The length of the CDR3 is 14 residues. The ends were cut back, 2 bases at V and 6 bases at J, with 10 bases in the middle. In nucleotides, the CDR3 is TGTGCCAGCAGCTTAAGGGGATCAGATGAAAAACTGTTTTTT. Protein product: CASSLRGSDEKLFF.

The table lists this clonotype with a few counts. The rearrangement joins TRBV12-3 or TRBV12-4 to TRBJ2-1; 7 bases map to TRBD1. The CDR3 extends over 18 amino acids. V was pared by 6 bases and J by 0 bases, with 14 bases of the junction left unmatched. CDR3 amino acids: CASSLRDRGFSSYNEQFF. The CDR3, as DNA: TGTGCCAGCAGCCTCCGGGACAGAGGATTCAGCTCCTACAATGAGCAGTTCTTC.

The chain is built from TRBV29-1 and TRBJ2-5; tentatively, D is TRBD1 or TRBD2 (5 bases each). The germline V gene has CDR1 SQVTM and CDR2 ANQGSEA. The CDR3 is made up of 13 amino acids. V was shortened by 3 bases and J by 5 bases, with 13 bases between the two germline ends. CDR3 amino acids: CSVEIKEGETQYF. DNA for the CDR3: TGCAGCGTTGAGATTAAAGAGGGGGAGACCCAGTACTTC. The full variable domain, completed using reference TRBV29-1 and TRBJ2-5, is SAVISQKPSRDICQRGTSLTIQCQVDSQVTMMFWYRQQPGQSLTLIATANQGSEATYESGFVIDKFPISRPNLTFSTLTVSNMSPEDSSIYLCSVEIKEGETQYFGPGTRLLVL.

The gene calls are TRBV13 and TRBJ1-5; 7 nucleotides line up with TRBD1. Trimming cost V 7 bases and J 4 bases; bases outside gene matches: 7. Germline V gene sequence: CDR1 PRHDT, CDR2 FYEKMQ (reference sequence). This CDR3 is built from 14 residues. The CDR3 here is CASTRQGWNQPQHF. The CDR3 DNA sequence: TGTGCCAGCACCAGACAGGGTTGGAATCAGCCCCAGCATTTT.

Turning to this clonotype: A much larger clonotype is one base distant, so this may be a read error. V and J are TRBV2 and TRBJ1-1, with TRBD1 as a possible D gene (5 bases). Germline-derived CDR1 and CDR2 are SNHLY and FYNNEI. This CDR3 is 15 amino acids long. The CDR3 reads CAGSGGQGLNTEAFF. In DNA form, the CDR3 reads TGTGCCGGCAGTGGGGGTCAGGGTTTGAACACTGAAGCTTTCTTT.

The chain carries TRBV19 and TRBJ1-1; D unclear. V lost 1 base and J lost 1, with 7 bases in between. Germline lookup yields CDR1 LNHDA and CDR2 SQIVND (reference sequence). The length of the CDR3 is 14 residues. CDR3 nucleotides: TGTGCCAGTAGTATAGCCCCGAGGAACACTGAAGCTTTCTTT. This translates into CASSIAPRNTEAFF. Looking up the rest from reference TRBV19 and TRBJ1-1 gives the full variable domain: DGGITQSPKYLFRKEGQNVTLSCEQNLNHDAMYWYRQDPGQGLRLIYYSQIVNDFQKGDIAEGYSVSREKKESFPLTVTSAQKNPTAFYLCASSIAPRNTEAFFGQGTRLTVV.

The rearrangement joins TRBV12-5 to TRBJ2-3; D is perhaps TRBD2 (6 bases). The CDR3 sequence is 20 residues long. Germline V lookup: CDR1 LGHNT, CDR2 FRNRAP. The V gene lost 0 bases and the J gene lost 2 bases, with 24 bases spanning the gap. The CDR3 protein is CASGLVRSSYRDSPTDTQYF. DNA of the CDR3: TGTGCTAGTGGTTTGGTACGGTCCTCATACCGGGACTCCCCCACAGATACGCAGTATTTT.

The V call is TRBV19, the J call TRBJ1-5; TRBD1 is a possible D gene (6 bases). CDR1 and CDR2 from the germline V gene are LNHDA and SQIVND (reference sequence). Trimming removed 5 bases from V and 7 bases from J, with 15 bases in between. This CDR3 spans 14 amino acids. CDR3 coding DNA: TGTGCCAGTAGTTACGGCAGGGGATTACAGCCCCAGCATTTT. Its translation: CASSYGRGLQPQHF.

The J gene is TRBJ2-1, the V gene TRBV19; TRBD2 matches 10 bases. The V and J ends lost 7 bases and 8 bases, in that order; junction bases with no gene match: 8. In germline, CDR1 is LNHDA, CDR2 SQIVND (reference sequence). This CDR3 has 14 amino acids. The chain's CDR3 is CASTFRAGGDEQFF. For the CDR3, the DNA is TGTGCCAGTACCTTCCGAGCGGGAGGGGATGAGCAGTTCTTC.